This T cell receptor (beta chain) was sequenced in a study of shared clonotypes between healthy human individuals (dated by TCRdb to 2018 to 2021). For the study in its entirety: The cohort included three men and a couple of women between 18 and 49 years of age. For each donor, CD4 naive and CD4 memory were each run on three plates, CD8 naive on two plates, and CD8 memory on one plate. The study deeply sequenced blood TCR repertoires of several healthy adults to estimate repertoire size and the extent of clonotype sharing between individuals. To increase sequencing depth and limit assay-specific biases, TCR repertoire library preparation and sequencing were carried out by different laboratories using diverse techniques. Per donor, leukapheresis produced somewhere between about 0.8 and 9 billion PBMCs.

Using the deep immunoSEQ assay, multiplex PCR amplified TCR CDR3 regions from genomic DNA. For each cell subset, the extracted genomic DNA was distributed evenly across all wells of several immunoSEQ 96-well plates, and each plate served as one replicate. For sorted subsets, about 210 ng of genomic DNA, equivalent to 30,000 or so T cell genomes, went into each replicate PCR. Purified libraries were measured with a Qubit 3.0 fluorometer, size-checked on a Bioanalyzer 2100, and measured again with the KAPA Library Quantification kit. A separate single-read 150-cycle Illumina NextSeq 550 flow cell was used to sequence each immunoSEQ 96-well plate. The authors processed their data as follows. Because only junctional sequences without quality scores were contained in the immunoSEQ output, filtering matching that applied to full-length reads could not be performed. To assign V/J genes and CDR3, sequences were annotated against IMGT germline references using PyIR, a Python wrapper for IgBLAST v1.9. Any read was removed if the V/J assignment was weak (E-value above 1e-6), the CDR3 was missing, or the read contained stop codons, out-of-frame junctions, or ambiguous translated residues. V3J clonotypes were defined as sequences sharing the same inferred V gene, J gene, and CDR3 amino acid sequence. Percentage overlap between repertoires was calculated by dividing the number of shared unique clonotypes by the size of the smaller repertoire. Richness of each repertoire was evaluated using RTK rarefaction, the Chao1 estimator, and Recon v2.1 estimates of unobserved clonotypes. Generation probabilities for all TCRbeta clonotypes obtained by the gDNA method from a handful of donors were computed using OLGA. Not all clones reach the TCRdb copy of this immuneACCESS table, which keeps in-frame sequences only. Checked studies attribute under half of the gap to unresolved V genes and leave the rest unexplained. Clone size and V and J calls were adopted from that table, with D and trimming inferred from the DNA. Across this sample there are some 680,000 clones, with 73% seen only once. Roughly 1.9% of the sample is taken by the ten largest.

What the research found in general, with its limitations: Higher generation probabilities were observed for clonotypes shared by all four sorted-subset donors than for non-shared clonotypes. Incomplete sequencing was indicated by rarefaction of sorted-subset datasets, despite the large sequencing depth. The small number of donors limited the genetic and exposure-history diversity represented. When a few donors were compared, the shared fraction of clonotypes was about 5.2% for naive CD4, 3% to 4% for naive CD8, more than 2% for memory CD4, and 0.35% to 0.5% for memory CD8. Pairwise subsampling led to the expectation that sequencing depth would affect the degree of clonotype sharing among donors. Sampling was restricted to blood, and TCR repertoires in tissue are likely to differ from TCR repertoires in blood. Larger estimated clonotype richness was generally found for naive subsets than for memory subsets.

Compared with germline, V lacks 10 bases and J lacks 8 bases; bases without a gene match: 7. CDR3 length: 13 amino acids, cysteine to phenylalanine. CDR3 DNA only is kept here, 39 bases in frame from base 1. Via the germline V gene, CDR1 is MDHEN and CDR2 SYDVKM. The donors were healthy, HIV-negative adults with no recently reported acute infections or vaccinations. Only Caucasian adults living in Nashville, Tennessee, USA were represented among the donors. CD4+ T cells were enriched by magnetic negative selection, after which naive cells were positively selected on CD45RA and the negative fraction was taken as the memory subset. After blood collection by leukapheresis, PBMCs were isolated using Ficoll-Histopaque density gradient centrifugation and then cryopreserved in the vapor phase of liquid nitrogen. Analytical flow cytometry was used to check the purity and quantity of every magnetically sorted T cell population. Genomic DNA was isolated from each sorted fraction and quantified by UV absorbance on a Nanodrop 2000c.

The table lists this clone with a few counts. Its antigen remains undetermined. Base quality data are lacking; no much larger clone is found one base away. The rearrangement joined TRBV28 to TRBJ2-6; the junction holds 8 bases that match TRBD1. The sequenced sample consisted of memory CD4+ T cells sorted from blood. The label giving this sample's cell subset or site can be read as: CD45RA-negative fraction. The sequence came from a young woman in good health. The CDR3: CAIVQGGTNVLTF. The DNA sequence follows: TGTGCCATCGTACAGGGGGGAACCAACGTCCTGACTTTC.